The 31 T cell receptor beta chains listed next were all sequenced from one sample in a study of blood T cell repertoires in COVID-19. Here immunoSEQ multiplex PCR was the method, and the copy in TCRdb shows in-frame clones only, minus some. This table holds approximately 350,000 clones, around nine tenths found once. Sequenced material: peripheral blood. All receptors come from a woman between 65 and 79 years old with COVID-19, enrolled during active disease.

The chain carries TRBV11-2 and TRBJ2-1, with 7 bases identical to TRBD1. The CDR3 covers 12 residues. Germline assignment: CDR1 SGHAT and CDR2 FQNNGV. The V segment lost 6 bases and the J segment 9 bases; nucleotides outside the gene matches: 5. The DNA for the CDR3 is TGTGCCAGCAGGATGACAGGGACTGAGCAGTTCTTC. Amino acids: CASRMTGTEQFF.

V usage is TRBV27 and J usage is TRBJ2-1; TRBD2 matches 14 bases. CDR1 is MNHEY and CDR2 is SMNVEV in the germline V gene (reference sequence). The CDR3 sequence is 15 residues long. The junction had 2 bases not matched to a gene; V was cut back by 7 bases and J by 3 bases. The CDR3 region is CASTGLAGGYNEQFF. The CDR3 DNA reads TGTGCCAGCACTGGACTAGCGGGGGGCTACAATGAGCAGTTCTTC.

The chain joins TRBV19 to TRBJ2-7; D perhaps matches TRBD2 (6 bases). This CDR3 spans 13 amino acids. With 5 bases removed from V and 3 bases from J, the gap between germline ends came to 11 bases. Looked up from germline, CDR1 is LNHDA and CDR2 is SQIVND (reference sequence). CDR3 sequence: CASSQGLNYEQYF. The CDR3 bases are TGTGCCAGTAGTCAGGGACTTAACTACGAGCAGTACTTC.

The V call is TRBV12-5, the J call TRBJ2-7; 10 nucleotides line up with TRBD1. This CDR3 has 14 amino acids. Germline V CDR1 and CDR2: LGHNT, FRNRAP. With V trimmed by 7 bases and J by 5 bases, 8 bases remained unmatched. CDR3 DNA sequence: TGTGCTAGTGCCTTGCTCGGGACAGGGGACGAGCAGTACTTC. Translation: CASALLGTGDEQYF. The variable domain in full, with the rest retrieved from reference TRBV12-5 and TRBJ2-7, is DARVTQTPRHKVTEMGQEVTMRCQPILGHNTVFWYRQTMMQGLELLAYFRNRAPLDDSGMPKDRFSAEMPDATLATLKIQPSEPRDSAVYFCASALLGTGDEQYFGPGTRLTVT.

This rearrangement joins TRBV5-1 to TRBJ2-1; 8 bases agree with TRBD2. CDR1 is SGHRS, CDR2 YFSETQ, per germline. J gave up 0 bases and V 6 bases, and 5 bases lay outside the gene matches. The CDR3 length is 15 residues. The CDR3 DNA is TGCGCCAGCACAGACCTAGCGGGCTCCTACAATGAGCAGTTCTTC. This encodes CASTDLAGSYNEQFF.

The rearrangement joins TRBV7-2 to TRBJ1-1; D gene uncertain. CDR1 and CDR2 from the germline V gene are SGHTA and FQGNSA. The CDR3 totals 13 residues. V gave up 3 bases and J gave up 3 bases, with 8 bases separating them. The CDR3 DNA is TGTGCCAGCAGCTTCTCCACGGACACTGAAGCTTTCTTT. It encodes CASSFSTDTEAFF.

The chain employs TRBV5-4 and TRBJ1-1, with D perhaps TRBD1 (5 bases). Germline CDR1 and CDR2: SGHNT and YYREEE (reference sequence). The CDR3 covers 14 residues. V dropped 1 base and J dropped 3 bases, with 10 bases sitting between them. The CDR3 coding sequence is TGTGCCAGCAGCTTGTACAGGCCCCACACTGAAGCTTTCTTT. Amino acid sequence: CASSLYRPHTEAFF.

The V call is TRBV5-1, the J call TRBJ2-7; 7 bases are a match to TRBD1. The ends lost 0 bases at V and 0 bases at J; junction bases unmatched: 3. The V gene's germline CDR1 is SGHRS and CDR2 YFSETQ. The CDR3 sequence is 15 residues long. The CDR3 loop is CASSLGGTASYEQYF. CDR3 DNA sequence: TGCGCCAGCAGCTTGGGTGGGACAGCCTCCTACGAGCAGTACTTC.

In this sample, this clone turned up once. The CDR3 sequence is CASSSRYIMNTEAFF. The CDR3 coding sequence is TGTGCCAGCAGCTCCAGGTACATCATGAACACTGAAGCTTTCTTT. V usage is TRBV2 and J usage is TRBJ1-1; D is ambiguous. V was shortened by 6 bases and J by 0 bases, with 14 bases between the two germline ends. Germline values: CDR1 SNHLY, CDR2 FYNNEI. The CDR3 is 15 residues long.

V gene TRBV11-2 combines with J gene TRBJ1-2; TRBD1 matches at 7 bases. The V gene's germline CDR1 is SGHAT and CDR2 FQNNGV. V lost 5 bases to trimming and J lost 4 bases; unmatched junction nucleotides: 13. The CDR3 totals 16 residues. The CDR3 DNA reads as TGTGCCAGCAGCCCCGGTACAGGGGCCTGGGGCTATGGCTACACCTTC. It specifies CASSPGTGAWGYGYTF.

This CDR3 reads CATSLSFVAGGRYNEQFF. CDR3 nucleotide sequence: TGTGCCACCAGTCTCTCATTCGTAGCGGGGGGGCGATACAATGAGCAGTTCTTC. V is TRBV24-1 and J is TRBJ2-1, with TRBD2 identical over 11 bases. V dropped 6 bases and J dropped 4; count of bases not matched to a gene: 13. The CDR3 consists of 18 residues. Germline-derived CDR1 and CDR2 are KGHDR and SFDVKD.

The chain couples TRBV15 to TRBJ1-2; D uncertain. V lost 3 bases, J lost 7 bases, and 18 bases lay in between. Germline CDR1 and CDR2: LNHNV and YYDKDF (reference sequence). This CDR3 comprises 15 residues. The CDR3 reads CATSRIPGGEGGYTF. The CDR3 nucleotides read TGTGCCACCAGCAGGATCCCCGGCGGGGAGGGTGGCTACACCTTC.

This clone was seen only a few times. V and J are TRBV4-1 and TRBJ2-7; D is uncertain. CDR1 and CDR2 from the germline V gene are MGHRA and YSYEKL. This CDR3 contains 14 residues. V lost 0 bases, J lost 4 bases, and 10 bases lay in between. CDR3 sequence: CASSQDIDRYEQYF. The CDR3 DNA reads TGCGCCAGCAGCCAAGACATCGATCGGTACGAGCAGTACTTC.

Only one count was recorded for this clone. The chain carries TRBV19 and TRBJ1-6, with 9 bases that match TRBD1. V shed 10 bases and J 7 bases; nucleotides not matched to a gene: 11. Germline V lookup: CDR1 LNHDA, CDR2 SQIVND (reference sequence). The CDR3 is 15 amino acids. CDR3 nucleotides: TGTGCCACTACTCCGGGACAGGGAAGCAATTCACCCCTCCACTTT. Its translation is CATTPGQGSNSPLHF.

This clone was found a few times. The chain uses TRBV9 and TRBJ1-5; D is undetermined. V dropped 0 bases and J dropped 3 bases, with 10 bases sitting between them. The germline V gene encodes CDR1 SGDLS and CDR2 YYNGEE. There are 15 residues in the CDR3. The CDR3 protein is CASSVEGEINQPQHF. The CDR3 coding sequence is TGTGCCAGCAGCGTAGAGGGAGAGATCAATCAGCCCCAGCATTTT.

This sequence joins TRBV6-2 or TRBV6-3 and TRBJ2-5; tentative D call: TRBD1 (6 bases). V gave up 5 bases and J gave up 0 bases, with 13 bases separating them. The CDR3 is made up of 15 amino acids. Germline CDR1 and CDR2: MNHEY and SVGEGT. The CDR3 nucleotides read TGTGCCAGCAGTCCCGGCCGGACAGACCAAGAGACCCAGTACTTC. It is translated as CASSPGRTDQETQYF.

V gene TRBV4-1 combines with J gene TRBJ1-2; 7 nucleotides agree with TRBD1. Germline CDR1 MGHRA, CDR2 YSYEKL. The CDR3 consists of 14 residues. Germline trimming cut 2 bases from V and 4 bases from J; bases unmatched to any gene: 4. CDR3 protein: CASSQRHRGYGYTF. As DNA, the CDR3 is TGCGCCAGCAGCCAAAGACACAGGGGCTATGGCTACACCTTC.

The gene calls are TRBV4-1 and TRBJ1-4; TRBD1 is a possible D gene (6 bases). The CDR3 runs 13 residues. The V end lost 4 bases, the J end lost 7 bases, and 10 bases lay between the germline ends. Germline V lookup: CDR1 MGHRA, CDR2 YSYEKL. The CDR3 bases are TGCGCCAGCAGCCTGGGGACACTTGAAAAACTGTTTTTT. Its translation: CASSLGTLEKLFF.

The chain recombines TRBV4-1 with TRBJ1-2, with D tentatively TRBD1 (5 bases). The V and J ends lost 0 bases and 6 bases respectively, with 8 bases between them. This CDR3 spans 13 amino acids. CDR1 MGHRA and CDR2 YSYEKL come from the germline V gene. The CDR3 spells CASSQEEGDGYTF. CDR3 sequence (DNA): TGCGCCAGCAGCCAAGAAGAAGGGGATGGCTACACCTTC.

As concerns this clone: The junction shows a germline mismatch at one end, possibly a read error. The CDR3 DNA follows: TGTGCCAGCAGTGAAGCGACAGGGGGCTTC. Amino acid sequence: CASSEATGGF. The V gene is TRBV6-1, the J gene TRBJ1-2, with 9 bases matching TRBD1. Germline CDR1 is MNHNS and CDR2 is SASEGT. CDR3 length: 10 residues.

The rearrangement links TRBV6-6 to TRBJ2-1; possible D gene TRBD2, 5 bases. V dropped 2 bases and J dropped 3 bases, with 14 bases sitting between them. Germline V gene sequence: CDR1 MNHNY, CDR2 SVGAGI (reference sequence). The CDR3 extends over 16 amino acids. CDR3 in amino acids: CASSYQKRIDYNEQFF. The CDR3 region has the DNA TGTGCCAGCAGTTACCAGAAGCGGATTGACTACAATGAGCAGTTCTTC.

The table lists this clone with a few counts. The V call is TRBV6-2 or TRBV6-3, the J call TRBJ2-7; TRBD1 aligns across 9 bases. Per germline, CDR1 MNHEY and CDR2 SVGEGT. CDR3 length: 16 residues. V gave up 4 bases and J gave up 6 bases; unmatched junction bases: 13. This CDR3 is CASSLVGTGSRGEQYF. CDR3 DNA: TGTGCCAGCAGTTTGGTCGGGACAGGGTCGCGAGGCGAGCAGTACTTC.

V usage is TRBV6-2 or TRBV6-3 and J usage is TRBJ2-6, with D tentatively TRBD2 (6 bases). Looked up from germline, CDR1 is MNHEY and CDR2 is SVGEGT. Trimming took off 0 bases at V and 2 bases at J, with 8 bases between the two ends. CDR3 length: 16 residues. CDR3 sequence (DNA): TGTGCCAGCAGTTACTCGGGGAGGACTGGGGCCAACGTCCTGACTTTC. Its translation is CASSYSGRTGANVLTF.

This chain connects TRBV19 to TRBJ2-3, with 9 positions matching TRBD2. The CDR3 covers 17 residues. Germline V gives CDR1 LNHDA, CDR2 SQIVND (reference sequence). Trimming cost V 4 bases and J 4 bases; bases outside gene matches: 12. CDR3 residues: CASSSGRGTSWADTQYF. The CDR3 nucleotides are TGTGCCAGTAGTAGCGGTCGGGGGACTAGCTGGGCAGATACGCAGTATTTT.

The chain uses TRBV2 and TRBJ1-2; D is possibly TRBD1 (5 bases). The germline gives CDR1 SNHLY, CDR2 FYNNEI. Deletions cut 7 bases from V and 3 bases from J, with 12 bases between. The CDR3 runs to 13 residues. The CDR3 sequence: CASTGEGYYGYTF. Here the CDR3 DNA reads TGTGCCAGCACTGGGGAGGGGTACTATGGCTACACCTTC. Combining the CDR3 with reference TRBV2 and TRBJ1-2 gives the whole variable domain EPEVTQTPSHQVTQMGQEVILRCVPISNHLYFYWYRQILGQKVEFLVSFYNNEISEKSEIFDDQFSVERPDGSNFTLKIRSTKLEDSAMYFCASTGEGYYGYTFGSGTRLTVV.

This chain connects TRBV9 to TRBJ2-1, with TRBD1 matching 8 bases. This CDR3 region has 15 residues. V was pared by 0 bases and J by 4 bases, with 3 bases of the junction left unmatched. CDR1 and CDR2 (germline): SGDLS, YYNGEE. In nucleotides, the CDR3 is TGTGCCAGCAGCGTAGAGGGACAGGAGTACAATGAGCAGTTCTTC. It codes for CASSVEGQEYNEQFF.

This chain connects TRBV4-1 to TRBJ2-1, with D unresolved. Trimming took 0 bases from V and 14 from J, leaving 11 bases between them. Germline loops: CDR1 MGHRA, CDR2 YSYEKL. The CDR3 loop spans 12 amino acids. CDR3 loop: CASSQDWVAEFF. CDR3 DNA: TGCGCCAGCAGCCAAGATTGGGTAGCTGAGTTCTTC.

This clone occurred once. The V and J genes are TRBV7-9 and TRBJ1-2, with 9 nucleotides matching TRBD1. The CDR3 is 16 amino acids. In germline, CDR1 is SEHNR, CDR2 FQNEAQ (reference sequence). J lost 7 bases, V lost 4 bases, and 13 bases had no gene match. The CDR3, as DNA: TGTGCCAGCAGCTACCCAGGCTGGACAGGGGAAATTGGCTACACCTTC. Its translation is CASSYPGWTGEIGYTF.

The J gene is TRBJ1-3, the V gene TRBV5-5, with D possibly TRBD1 on 5 matching bases. There are 13 residues in the CDR3. V lost 0 bases, J lost 4 bases, and 5 bases lay in between. Germline CDR1 and CDR2: SGHKS and YYEKEE (reference sequence). CDR3 in amino acids: CASSLDRGNTIYF. As DNA, the CDR3 is TGTGCCAGCAGCTTGGACAGGGGAAACACCATATATTTT.

For the CDR3, the DNA is TGTGCCACCAGTGATCCCGGGCAGGGGAACACCGGGGAGCTGTTTTTT. Its protein product is CATSDPGQGNTGELFF. The V call is TRBV24-1, the J call TRBJ2-2, with D possibly TRBD1 on 5 matching bases. The V end lost 3 bases, the J end lost 1 base, and 11 bases lay between the germline ends. This CDR3 is built from 16 residues. Germline V gene sequence: CDR1 KGHDR, CDR2 SFDVKD.

CDR3 DNA sequence: TGTGCCAGCAGCTTAGCGCGGGGGCCCTACAATGAGCAGTTCTTC. Translation: CASSLARGPYNEQFF. The chain employs TRBV7-9 and TRBJ2-1; a weak D match, TRBD2 (7 bases). The ends were cut back, 0 bases at V and 2 bases at J, with 8 bases in the middle. The germline V gene has CDR1 SEHNR and CDR2 FQNEAQ (reference sequence). The CDR3 has 15 residues.